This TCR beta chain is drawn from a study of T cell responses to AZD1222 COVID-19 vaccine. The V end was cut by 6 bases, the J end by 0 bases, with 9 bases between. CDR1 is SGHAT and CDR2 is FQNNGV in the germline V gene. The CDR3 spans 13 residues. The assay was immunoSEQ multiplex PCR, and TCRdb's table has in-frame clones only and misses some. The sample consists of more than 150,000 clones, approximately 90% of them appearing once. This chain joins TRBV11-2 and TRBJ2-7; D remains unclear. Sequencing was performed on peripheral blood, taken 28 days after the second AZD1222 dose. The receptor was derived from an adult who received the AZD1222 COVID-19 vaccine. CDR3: CASRGPSSYEQYF. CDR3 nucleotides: TGTGCCAGCAGGGGCCCAAGCTCCTACGAGCAGTACTTC.